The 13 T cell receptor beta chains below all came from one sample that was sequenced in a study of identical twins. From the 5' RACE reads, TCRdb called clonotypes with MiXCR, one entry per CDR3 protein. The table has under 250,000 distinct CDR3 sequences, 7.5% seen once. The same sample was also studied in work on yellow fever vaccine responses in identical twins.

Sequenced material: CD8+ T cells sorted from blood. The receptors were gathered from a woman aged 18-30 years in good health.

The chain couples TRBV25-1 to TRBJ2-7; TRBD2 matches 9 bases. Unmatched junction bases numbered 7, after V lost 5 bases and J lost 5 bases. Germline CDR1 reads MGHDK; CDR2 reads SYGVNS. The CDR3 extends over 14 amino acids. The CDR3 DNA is TGTGCCAGCAGTCATAGCGGGAGTCTGAACGAGCAGTACTTC. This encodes CASSHSGSLNEQYF.

CDR3 bases: TGTGCCACCCAAGAGGGTTCAGGGATCGAGCAGTACTTC. Translated, it gives CATQEGSGIEQYF. This rearrangement joins TRBV28 to TRBJ2-7, with D possibly being TRBD1 or TRBD2 (5 bases each). V lost 10 bases to trimming and J lost 6 bases, with 19 bases between them. Germline V CDR1 and CDR2: MDHEN, SYDVKM. This CDR3 has 13 residues. The entire variable domain, with the rest obtained from reference TRBV28 and TRBJ2-7, is as follows: DVKVTQSSRYLVKRTGEKVFLECVQDMDHENMFWYRQDPGLGLRLIYFSYDVKMKEKGDIPEGYSVSREKKERFSLILESASTNQTSMYLCATQEGSGIEQYFGPGTRLTVT.

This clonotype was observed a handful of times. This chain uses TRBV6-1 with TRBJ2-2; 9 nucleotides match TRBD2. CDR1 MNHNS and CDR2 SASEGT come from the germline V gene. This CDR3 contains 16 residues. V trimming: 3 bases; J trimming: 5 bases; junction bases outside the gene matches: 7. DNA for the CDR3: TGTGCCAGCAGTGACATAGCGGGAGTGGGGACCGGGGAGCTGTTTTTT. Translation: CASSDIAGVGTGELFF.

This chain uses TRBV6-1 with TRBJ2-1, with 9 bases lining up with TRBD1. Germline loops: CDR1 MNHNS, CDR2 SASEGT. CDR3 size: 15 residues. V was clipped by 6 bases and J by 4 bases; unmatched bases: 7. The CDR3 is CASSRDRDSYNEQFF. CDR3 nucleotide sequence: TGTGCCAGCAGCCGGGACAGGGATTCGTACAATGAGCAGTTCTTC.

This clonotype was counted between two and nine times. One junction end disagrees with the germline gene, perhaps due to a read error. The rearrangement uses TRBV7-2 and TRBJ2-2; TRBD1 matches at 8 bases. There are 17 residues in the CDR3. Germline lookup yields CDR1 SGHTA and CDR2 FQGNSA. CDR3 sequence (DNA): TGTGCCAGCAGCTTAGCGCTGGACAGGGAGAACTCCGGGGAGCTGTTTTTT. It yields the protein CASSLALDRENSGELFF.

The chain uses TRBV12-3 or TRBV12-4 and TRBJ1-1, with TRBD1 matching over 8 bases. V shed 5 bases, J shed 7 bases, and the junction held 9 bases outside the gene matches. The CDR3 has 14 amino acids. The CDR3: CASSAGGAGGEAFF. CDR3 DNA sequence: TGTGCCAGCAGTGCAGGGGGCGCGGGAGGTGAAGCTTTCTTT.

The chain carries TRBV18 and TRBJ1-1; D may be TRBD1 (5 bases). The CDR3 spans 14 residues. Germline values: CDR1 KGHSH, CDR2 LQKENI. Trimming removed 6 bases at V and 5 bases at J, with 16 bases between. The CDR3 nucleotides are TGTGCCAGCTCCCGGGGGGATTGGCGAACTGAAGCTTTCTTT. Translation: CASSRGDWRTEAFF.

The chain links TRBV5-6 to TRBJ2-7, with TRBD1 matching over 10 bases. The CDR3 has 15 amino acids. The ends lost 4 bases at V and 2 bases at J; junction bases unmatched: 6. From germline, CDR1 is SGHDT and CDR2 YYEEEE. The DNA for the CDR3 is TGTGCCAGCAGCCGTGTCGGACAGGGGGCCTACGAGCAGTACTTC. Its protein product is CASSRVGQGAYEQYF.

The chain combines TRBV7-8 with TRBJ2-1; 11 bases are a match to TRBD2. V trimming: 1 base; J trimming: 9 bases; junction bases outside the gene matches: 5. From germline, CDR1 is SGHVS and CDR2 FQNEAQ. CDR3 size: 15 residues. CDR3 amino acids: CASSLGLAGGGEQFF. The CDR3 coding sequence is TGTGCCAGCAGCTTAGGGCTAGCGGGAGGTGGTGAGCAGTTCTTC.

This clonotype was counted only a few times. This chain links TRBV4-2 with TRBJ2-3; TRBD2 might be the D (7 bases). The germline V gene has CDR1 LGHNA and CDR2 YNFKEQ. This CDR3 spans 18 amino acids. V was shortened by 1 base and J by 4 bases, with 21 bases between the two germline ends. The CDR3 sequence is CASSQVLNGGGRSDTQYF. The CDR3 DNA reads TGTGCCAGCAGCCAAGTGTTAAATGGGGGGGGCCGCTCAGATACGCAGTATTTT.

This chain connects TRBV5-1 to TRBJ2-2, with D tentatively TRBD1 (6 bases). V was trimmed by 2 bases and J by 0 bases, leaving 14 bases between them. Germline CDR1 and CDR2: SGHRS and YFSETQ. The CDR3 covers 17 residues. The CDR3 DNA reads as TGCGCCAGCAGCTTTTTGGCAGGGGTTGCGAACACCGGGGAGCTGTTTTTT. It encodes CASSFLAGVANTGELFF.

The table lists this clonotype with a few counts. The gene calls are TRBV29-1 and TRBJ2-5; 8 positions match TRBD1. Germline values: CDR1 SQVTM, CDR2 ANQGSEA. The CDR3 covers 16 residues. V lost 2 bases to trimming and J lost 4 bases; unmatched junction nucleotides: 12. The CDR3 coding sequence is TGCAGCGTTGAACGGGGTCAGGGGGCGCGTTTAGAGACCCAGTACTTC. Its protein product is CSVERGQGARLETQYF.

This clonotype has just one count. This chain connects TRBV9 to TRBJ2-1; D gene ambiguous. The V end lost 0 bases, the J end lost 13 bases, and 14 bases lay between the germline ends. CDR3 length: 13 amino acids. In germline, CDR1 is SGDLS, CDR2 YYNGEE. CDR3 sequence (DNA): TGTGCCAGCAGCGTAGAGGGAACTGAGCAACAGTTCTTC. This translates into CASSVEGTEQQFF.